The 28 T cell receptor beta chains in this list originate from one sample, sequenced in a study of patients and donors after allogeneic stem cell transplantation. TCRdb redid the calling of the RT-PCR reads with MiXCR, one entry per CDR3 protein. The sample carries over 150,000 distinct CDR3 sequences, 30% recorded once. The sequencing sample was made of blood, either unsorted or a sorted T cell fraction (not recorded which). The receptors were sampled from a human donor who was either an allogeneic HSCT recipient or a stem cell or donor lymphocyte infusion donor (not recorded which). It is not recorded whose cells these are; they may come from a transplant donor.

This clonotype turned up a few times. This chain links TRBV7-9 with TRBJ2-5; no definite D call. The CDR3 is made up of 12 amino acids. V was shortened by 3 bases and J by 7 bases, with 9 bases between the two germline ends. Germline-derived CDR1 and CDR2 are SEHNR and FQNEAQ (reference sequence). CDR3: CASSLDAGTQYF. CDR3 coding DNA: TGTGCCAGCAGCTTGGACGCTGGGACCCAGTACTTC.

The chain is built from TRBV11-3 and TRBJ2-4; D gene unclear. The CDR3 totals 11 residues. Trimming removed 9 bases at V and 8 bases at J, with 11 bases between. CDR1 is SGHNT and CDR2 is YENEEA in the germline V gene. The CDR3 DNA reads as TGTGCCAGTTCTAATTCGGACATTCAGTACTTC. Translation: CASSNSDIQYF.

This clonotype was seen more than once but under ten times. The chain carries TRBV3-1 and TRBJ2-5, with 7 bases lining up with TRBD2. The CDR3 is 12 residues long. The V and J ends lost 3 bases and 5 bases, in that order; junction bases with no gene match: 0. Germline CDR1 is LGHDT and CDR2 is YNNKEL (reference sequence). CDR3 bases: TGTGCCAGCAGCCAGCGGGGGGAGACCCAGTACTTC. Translating gives CASSQRGETQYF.

This chain joins TRBV3-1 and TRBJ2-5; D may correspond to TRBD1 or TRBD2 (5 bases each). The CDR3 totals 14 residues. V was cut by 1 base and J by 6 bases, with 12 bases left in between. CDR1 and CDR2 (germline): LGHDT, YNNKEL (reference sequence). The CDR3: CASSQADRDQTQYF. CDR3 in DNA: TGTGCCAGCAGCCAAGCGGACCGGGACCAGACCCAGTACTTC.

The chain carries TRBV27 and TRBJ2-1, with TRBD2 identical over 11 bases. The CDR3 is 14 residues long. The V gene's germline CDR1 is MNHEY and CDR2 SMNVEV (reference sequence). V dropped 4 bases and J dropped 5; count of bases not matched to a gene: 1. The CDR3 sequence: CASSWGLADNEQFF. The CDR3 DNA reads as TGTGCCAGCAGTTGGGGACTAGCGGACAATGAGCAGTTCTTC.

The chain employs TRBV19 and TRBJ2-3; D is perhaps TRBD1 or TRBD2 (5 bases each). This CDR3 is built from 13 residues. Trimming took off 7 bases at V and 6 bases at J, with 14 bases between the two ends. Germline V gives CDR1 LNHDA, CDR2 SQIVND (reference sequence). The DNA for the CDR3 is TGTGCCAGTAAGAAACAGGAGGTGGATACGCAGTATTTT. Its translation is CASKKQEVDTQYF.

This clonotype showed up just a few times. The CDR3 is CASSPPGTVDYGYTF. The CDR3 coding sequence is TGTGCCAGCTCACCACCGGGGACCGTCGACTATGGCTACACCTTC. The chain uses TRBV18 and TRBJ1-2, with D possibly TRBD1 on 5 matching bases. V lost 0 bases, J lost 3 bases, and 11 bases lay in between. CDR3 length: 15 residues. Looked up from germline, CDR1 is KGHSH and CDR2 is LQKENI.

V and J are TRBV6-5 and TRBJ2-5; D uncertain. The V gene's germline CDR1 is MNHEY and CDR2 SVGAGI. The V gene lost 0 bases and the J gene lost 5 bases, with 10 bases spanning the gap. CDR3 length: 14 amino acids. CDR3 coding DNA: TGTGCCAGCAGTTACTCGCTCTGGGCGGAGACCCAGTACTTC. Its protein product is CASSYSLWAETQYF.

This clonotype was counted at least ten times. The V call is TRBV11-2, the J call TRBJ1-2; perhaps TRBD1 as D (6 bases). Trimming took 5 bases from V and 4 from J, leaving 11 bases between them. The CDR3 sequence is 13 residues long. The germline gives CDR1 SGHAT, CDR2 FQNNGV. The CDR3 DNA reads TGTGCCAGCAGCCCTGGACAGCGCTATGGCTACACCTTC. Translating gives CASSPGQRYGYTF.

The rearrangement links TRBV6-5 to TRBJ1-2; no clear D. The CDR3 sequence is 13 residues long. Trimming pared 4 bases from V and 8 bases from J, leaving 14 bases between. CDR1 is MNHEY, CDR2 SVGAGI, per germline. Here the CDR3 DNA reads TGTGCCAGCAGTTTAGCAGGCCAGTACGGCTACACCTTC. This gives the protein CASSLAGQYGYTF.

The V and J genes are TRBV10-1 and TRBJ2-1; TRBD2 matches 7 bases. The trim removed 0 bases at V and 3 bases at J, leaving 5 bases unmatched. The CDR3 spans 16 residues. The germline V gene has CDR1 WNHNN and CDR2 SYGVQD (reference sequence). The CDR3 nucleotides read TGCGCCAGCAGTGAGTCGATCTCGGGAGGCTACAATGAGCAGTTCTTC. This encodes CASSESISGGYNEQFF.

This clonotype was recorded at least ten times. V is TRBV4-1 and J is TRBJ1-3, with D tentatively TRBD1 (6 bases). CDR1 and CDR2 (germline): MGHRA, YSYEKL. V was trimmed by 3 bases and J by 3 bases, leaving 12 bases between them. The CDR3 is 15 amino acids. CDR3 in amino acids: CASSQGTSFGNTIYF. In DNA, the CDR3 is TGCGCCAGCAGCCAGGGGACATCTTTTGGAAACACCATATATTTT.

This rearrangement joins TRBV3-1 to TRBJ2-1; a weak D match, TRBD2 (5 bases). Trimming removed 3 bases from V and 7 bases from J, with 13 bases in between. This CDR3 spans 14 amino acids. Looked up from germline, CDR1 is LGHDT and CDR2 is YNNKEL (reference sequence). CDR3 DNA: TGTGCCAGCAGCCAGGGGAGTTTTCGAAATGAGCAGTTCTTC. Translating it yields CASSQGSFRNEQFF.

There are many counts of this clonotype. The CDR3 sequence is CASSQVKGRIANYGYTF. CDR3 in DNA: TGCGCCAGCAGCCAAGTGAAGGGAAGGATTGCTAACTATGGCTACACCTTC. The chain recombines TRBV4-3 with TRBJ1-2; D remains unclear. This CDR3 spans 17 amino acids. The germline V gene encodes CDR1 LGHNA and CDR2 YSLEER. The V end was cut by 1 base, the J end by 0 bases, with 15 bases between.

This clonotype has only a few counts. This sequence joins TRBV29-1 and TRBJ1-1; D is ambiguous. CDR1 and CDR2 from the germline V gene are SQVTM and ANQGSEA. The CDR3 is 12 residues long. V lost 4 bases and J lost 1, with 7 bases in between. In DNA form, the CDR3 reads TGCAGCGTTGTTCGGTGGAACACTGAAGCTTTCTTT. Its translation: CSVVRWNTEAFF.

In its sample, this clonotype was seen a few times. The gene calls are TRBV24-1 and TRBJ2-7, with 7 bases that match TRBD1. Germline CDR1 is KGHDR and CDR2 is SFDVKD. This CDR3 region has 16 residues. Trimming cost V 3 bases and J 4 bases; bases outside gene matches: 11. The CDR3: CATSDPSQGMGYEQYF. DNA for the CDR3: TGTGCCACCAGTGATCCGTCACAGGGGATGGGATACGAGCAGTACTTC.

Only a few counts were recorded for this clonotype. This chain uses TRBV5-1 with TRBJ2-7, with TRBD2 matching over 8 bases. Germline V gene data show CDR1 as SGHRS and CDR2 as YFSETQ. The CDR3 is 18 amino acids. Unmatched junction bases numbered 14, after V lost 0 bases and J lost 3 bases. CDR3: CASSLERTSSGSLYEQYF. The CDR3, as DNA: TGCGCCAGCAGCTTGGAACGGACCTCTAGCGGGTCCCTCTACGAGCAGTACTTC.

The chain is built from TRBV28 and TRBJ1-5; D is uncertain. V was trimmed by 1 base and J by 6 bases, leaving 4 bases between them. The germline CDR1 and CDR2 sequences are MDHEN and SYDVKM. The CDR3 totals 12 residues. The CDR3 spells CASSLYGQPQHF. The CDR3 DNA reads TGTGCCAGCAGTTTATATGGTCAGCCCCAGCATTTT.

J is TRBJ2-2 and V is TRBV10-3; 10 nucleotides agree with TRBD2. V was clipped by 3 bases and J by 4 bases; unmatched bases: 5. Germline loops: CDR1 ENHRY, CDR2 SYGVKD. The CDR3 has 16 residues. The CDR3 DNA reads TGTGCCATCAGTGACTCTAGCGGGAGTCTCACCGGGGAGCTGTTTTTT. This translates into CAISDSSGSLTGELFF.

This clonotype was recorded a few times. This clone may be a read error of a much larger clone one base away. This chain connects TRBV7-9 to TRBJ1-1, with no clear D. CDR1 SEHNR and CDR2 FQNEAQ come from the germline V gene (reference sequence). The CDR3 is made up of 13 amino acids. With 1 base removed from V and 1 base from J, the gap between germline ends came to 4 bases. CDR3 protein: CASSLEENTEAFF. CDR3 sequence (DNA): TGTGCCAGCAGCTTAGAGGAGAACACTGAAGCTTTCTTT.

This clonotype was detected only a few times. The rearrangement joins TRBV5-1 to TRBJ1-2; tentatively, D is TRBD1 (6 bases). This CDR3 region has 15 residues. Germline V gene sequence: CDR1 SGHRS, CDR2 YFSETQ. The V end was cut by 4 bases, the J end by 3 bases, with 16 bases between. The CDR3: CASSPNPQGHYGYTF. CDR3 nucleotides: TGCGCCAGCAGCCCCAATCCCCAGGGGCACTATGGCTACACCTTC. The entire variable domain, with the rest obtained from reference TRBV5-1 and TRBJ1-2, is as follows: KAGVTQTPRYLIKTRGQQVTLSCSPISGHRSVSWYQQTPGQGLQFLFEYFSETQRNKGNFPGRFSGRQFSNSRSEMNVSTLELGDSALYLCASSPNPQGHYGYTFGSGTRLTVV.

The V call is TRBV6-5, the J call TRBJ2-2; D is possibly TRBD1 (6 bases). Germline CDR1 and CDR2: MNHEY and SVGAGI. Trimming shortened V by 2 bases and J by 7 bases, and 8 bases separated the two germline ends. The CDR3 covers 13 residues. CDR3 loop: CASSYEGGGELFF. The CDR3 coding sequence is TGTGCCAGCAGTTACGAAGGGGGCGGGGAGCTGTTTTTT.

This clonotype is termed medium-sized. The V call is TRBV20-1, the J call TRBJ1-1; D might be TRBD1 (5 bases). CDR1 and CDR2 (germline): DFQATT, SNEGSKA (reference sequence). V shed 5 bases and J shed 1 base, with 14 bases lying between them. The CDR3 length is 14 residues. CDR3 amino acids: CSAPGQGANTEAFF. CDR3 nucleotide sequence: TGCAGTGCTCCCGGCCAGGGAGCGAACACTGAAGCTTTCTTT.

This clonotype showed up many times. The chain uses TRBV29-1 and TRBJ1-4; D is unresolved. The CDR3 has 12 residues. Germline V lookup: CDR1 SQVTM, CDR2 ANQGSEA. V lost 6 bases and J 5 bases, leaving 10 bases between the germline ends. The CDR3: CSVGSGNEKLFF. CDR3 DNA sequence: TGCAGCGTCGGGTCAGGAAATGAAAAACTGTTTTTT. Full variable domain (missing parts from reference TRBV29-1 and TRBJ1-4): SAVISQKPSRDICQRGTSLTIQCQVDSQVTMMFWYRQQPGQSLTLIATANQGSEATYESGFVIDKFPISRPNLTFSTLTVSNMSPEDSSIYLCSVGSGNEKLFFGSGTQLSVL.

This clonotype was observed at least ten times. The chain joins TRBV29-1 to TRBJ1-2; 9 bases map to TRBD1. Per the germline V gene, CDR1 is SQVTM and CDR2 is ANQGSEA. The CDR3 spans 16 residues. The V gene end was trimmed by 3 bases and the J gene end by 1 base; junction bases not matched to a gene: 9. In DNA, the CDR3 is TGCAGCGTTGATCTCCGGGACAGGGCAAGTAACTATGGCTACACCTTC. This gives the protein CSVDLRDRASNYGYTF.

This clonotype has more than one count but fewer than ten. The chain is built from TRBV7-9 and TRBJ1-2, with 10 nucleotides matching TRBD1. CDR3 length: 16 amino acids. Trimming cost V 3 bases and J 8 bases; bases outside gene matches: 12. CDR1 and CDR2 from the germline V gene are SEHNR and FQNEAQ (reference sequence). The CDR3 region has the DNA TGTGCCAGCAGCTTCGCCGGGACAGGGGCTTCAAGAGGCTACACCTTC. As protein: CASSFAGTGASRGYTF.

This clonotype was counted at least ten times. The chain combines TRBV29-1 with TRBJ1-2; 7 bases map to TRBD1. Trimming at V came to 7 bases and at J to 8 bases, leaving 13 bases not matched to a gene. This CDR3 spans 13 amino acids. Germline CDR1 reads SQVTM; CDR2 reads ANQGSEA. This CDR3 reads CSARTGTEEGYTF. The CDR3 bases are TGCAGCGCCAGAACCGGGACAGAGGAAGGCTACACCTTC. Looking up the rest from reference TRBV29-1 and TRBJ1-2 gives the full variable domain: SAVISQKPSRDICQRGTSLTIQCQVDSQVTMMFWYRQQPGQSLTLIATANQGSEATYESGFVIDKFPISRPNLTFSTLTVSNMSPEDSSIYLCSARTGTEEGYTFGSGTRLTVV.

This clonotype has more than one count but fewer than ten. This chain connects TRBV27 to TRBJ1-6; no firm D call. The ends were cut back, 4 bases at V and 7 bases at J, with 11 bases in the middle. This CDR3 is 14 amino acids long. Germline CDR1 is MNHEY and CDR2 is SMNVEV (reference sequence). Here the CDR3 reads CASSWSMANSPLHF. For the CDR3, the DNA is TGTGCCAGCAGTTGGAGTATGGCGAATTCACCCCTCCACTTT.